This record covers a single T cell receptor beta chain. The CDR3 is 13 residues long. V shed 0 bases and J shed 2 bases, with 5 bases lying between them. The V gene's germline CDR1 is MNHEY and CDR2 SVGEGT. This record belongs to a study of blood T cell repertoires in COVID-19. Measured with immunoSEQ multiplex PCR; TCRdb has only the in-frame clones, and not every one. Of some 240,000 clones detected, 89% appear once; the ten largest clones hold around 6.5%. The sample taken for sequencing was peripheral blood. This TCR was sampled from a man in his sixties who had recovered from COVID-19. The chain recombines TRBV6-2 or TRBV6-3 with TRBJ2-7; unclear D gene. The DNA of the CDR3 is TGTGCCAGCAGTTACTCGACTCCCTACGAGCAGTACTTC. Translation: CASSYSTPYEQYF.